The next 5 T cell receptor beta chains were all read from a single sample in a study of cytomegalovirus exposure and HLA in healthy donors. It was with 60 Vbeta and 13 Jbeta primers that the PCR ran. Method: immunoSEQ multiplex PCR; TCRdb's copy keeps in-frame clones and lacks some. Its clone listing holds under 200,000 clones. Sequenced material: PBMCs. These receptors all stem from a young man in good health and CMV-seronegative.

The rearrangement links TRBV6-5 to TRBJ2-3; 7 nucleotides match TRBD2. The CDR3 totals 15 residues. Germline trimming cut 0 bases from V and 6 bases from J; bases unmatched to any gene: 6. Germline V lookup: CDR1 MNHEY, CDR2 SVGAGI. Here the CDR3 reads CASSYSAGVSDTQYF. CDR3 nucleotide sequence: TGTGCCAGCAGTTACTCGGCGGGAGTGTCGGATACGCAGTATTTT.

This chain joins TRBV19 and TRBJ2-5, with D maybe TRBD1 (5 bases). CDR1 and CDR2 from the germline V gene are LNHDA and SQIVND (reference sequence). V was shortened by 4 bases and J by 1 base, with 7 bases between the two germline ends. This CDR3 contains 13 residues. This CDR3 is CASSNQGQETQYF. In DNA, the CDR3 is TGTGCCAGTAGTAATCAGGGCCAAGAGACCCAGTACTTC.

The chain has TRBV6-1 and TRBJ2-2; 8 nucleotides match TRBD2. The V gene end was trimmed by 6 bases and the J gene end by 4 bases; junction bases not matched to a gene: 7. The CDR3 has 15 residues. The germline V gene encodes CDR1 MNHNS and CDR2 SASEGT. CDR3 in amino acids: CASSPRAGGTGELFF. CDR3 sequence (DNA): TGTGCCAGCAGCCCGAGGGCGGGGGGCACCGGGGAGCTGTTTTTT.

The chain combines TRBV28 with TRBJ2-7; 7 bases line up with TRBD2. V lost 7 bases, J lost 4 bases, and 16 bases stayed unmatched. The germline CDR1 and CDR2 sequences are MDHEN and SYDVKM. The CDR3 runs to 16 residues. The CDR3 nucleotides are TGTGCCAGCACCGTTCCCGGAGGAGCGGGGAATTACGAGCAGTACTTC. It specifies CASTVPGGAGNYEQYF.

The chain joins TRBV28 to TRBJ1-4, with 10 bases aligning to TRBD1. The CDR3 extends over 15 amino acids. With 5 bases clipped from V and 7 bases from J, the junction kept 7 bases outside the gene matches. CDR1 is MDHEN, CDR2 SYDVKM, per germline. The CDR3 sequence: CASSPPTGGGEKLFF. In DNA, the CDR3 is TGTGCCAGCAGTCCCCCGACAGGGGGCGGTGAAAAACTGTTTTTT.